These 11 T cell receptor beta chains came from one sample sequenced in a study of T cell repertoires in cytomegalovirus infection (dated by TCRdb to 2018 to 2020). The sequencer listed for this sample is Illumina HiSeq 1500. The public sequencing data were trimmed at Q25 with fastp and processed into clonotypes with MiXCR by TCRdb, which kept only in-frame beta chains. Each CDR3 protein gets just one entry, which takes the most common genes and DNA from the rows behind it. This sample gives a few hundred thousand distinct CDR3 sequences in total; approximately 24% of them show up just once. Approximately 18% of the sample lies in the top ten. Sequencing used CD8+ T cells from PBMCs. The receptors come from a human donor in good health (CMV status not recorded). Some clones in this sample may be carry-over from other donors' samples.

V and J are TRBV28 and TRBJ1-2, with D tentatively TRBD1 (5 bases). Germline CDR1 reads MDHEN; CDR2 reads SYDVKM. V was trimmed by 3 bases and J by 6 bases, leaving 17 bases between them. The CDR3 consists of 15 residues. The CDR3 coding sequence is TGTGCCAGCAGTTTCTGGGACTGGAATTTCAATGGCTACACCTTC. It translates to CASSFWDWNFNGYTF.

This clonotype was counted between two and nine times. The rearrangement links TRBV7-9 to TRBJ2-5; 7 bases are a match to TRBD1. Germline CDR1 SEHNR, CDR2 FQNEAQ (reference sequence). The CDR3 is 17 residues long. The ends lost 3 bases at V and 4 bases at J; junction bases unmatched: 14. The CDR3 spells CASSLPPLQGIGETQYF. The CDR3 DNA is TGTGCCAGCAGCTTGCCTCCCCTACAGGGGATAGGAGAGACCCAGTACTTC. Together with reference TRBV7-9 and TRBJ2-5, the CDR3 gives the full variable domain: DTGVSQNPRHKITKRGQNVTFRCDPISEHNRLYWYRQTLGQGPEFLTYFQNEAQLEKSRLLSDRFSAERPKGSFSTLEIQRTEQGDSAMYLCASSLPPLQGIGETQYFGPGTRLLVL.

The rearrangement uses TRBV5-6 and TRBJ1-1, with a possible D match to TRBD1 (5 bases). CDR3 length: 15 residues. The ends were cut back, 1 base at V and 0 bases at J, with 10 bases in the middle. Looked up from germline, CDR1 is SGHDT and CDR2 is YYEEEE. CDR3 in amino acids: CASSLHRGMNTEAFF. In nucleotides, the CDR3 is TGTGCCAGCAGCTTGCATAGGGGCATGAACACTGAAGCTTTCTTT.

J is TRBJ2-5 and V is TRBV18; D is unclear. Germline V lookup: CDR1 KGHSH, CDR2 LQKENI. The length of the CDR3 is 14 residues. V was cut by 11 bases and J by 2 bases, with 18 bases left in between. The CDR3 protein is CAAVPQATQETQYF. The DNA for the CDR3 is TGTGCCGCCGTACCTCAAGCAACTCAAGAGACCCAGTACTTC. The full variable domain, with the rest looked up from reference TRBV18 and TRBJ2-5, is NAGVMQNPRHLVRRRGQEARLRCSPMKGHSHVYWYRQLPEEGLKFMVYLQKENIIDESGMPKERFSAEFPKEGPSILRIQQVVRGDSAAYFCAAVPQATQETQYFGPGTRLLVL.

The chain carries TRBV29-1 and TRBJ2-1, with TRBD2 matching 7 bases. The CDR3 sequence is 15 residues long. Germline CDR1 is SQVTM and CDR2 is ANQGSEA. V gave up 1 base and J gave up 3 bases; unmatched junction bases: 6. Here the CDR3 DNA reads TGCAGCGTTGAAGTCCAGCGGGGACGCTACAATGAGCAGTTCTTC. This translates into CSVEVQRGRYNEQFF.

This chain joins TRBV4-2 and TRBJ2-7, with TRBD2 matching over 10 bases. The CDR3 length is 15 residues. Per the germline V gene, CDR1 is LGHNA and CDR2 is YNFKEQ. After removal of 1 base from V and 3 bases from J, the junction contained 3 bases not matched to a gene. CDR3 loop: CASSQGERGGYEQYF. The CDR3 DNA reads as TGTGCCAGCAGCCAAGGGGAGCGGGGGGGCTACGAGCAGTACTTC.

This clonotype was observed a handful of times. The chain uses TRBV7-6 and TRBJ2-7; tentative D call: TRBD1 (5 bases). The CDR3 runs 14 residues. Germline values: CDR1 SGHVS, CDR2 FNYEAQ. Trimming took off 2 bases at V and 0 bases at J, with 8 bases between the two ends. The CDR3 here is CASSLTTDSYEQYF. Here the CDR3 DNA reads TGTGCCAGCAGCTTAACGACAGACTCCTACGAGCAGTACTTC.

This clonotype was seen a few times. The chain combines TRBV29-1 with TRBJ2-3; TRBD2 matches 7 bases. CDR1 and CDR2 from the germline V gene are SQVTM and ANQGSEA. J gave up 6 bases and V 7 bases, and 10 bases lay outside the gene matches. CDR3 length: 13 amino acids. CDR3 in DNA: TGCAGCGCCCTTGGACTAGTAGCCGATACGCAGTATTTT. Translation gives CSALGLVADTQYF.

The rearrangement joins TRBV6-5 to TRBJ2-5; D remains ambiguous. CDR1 is MNHEY and CDR2 is SVGAGI in the germline V gene. The V end was cut by 2 bases, the J end by 7 bases, with 5 bases between. The CDR3 has 11 residues. The CDR3 region has the DNA TGTGCCAGCAGTTACGGTGGGACCCAGTACTTC. Its translation is CASSYGGTQYF.

This clonotype has just a few counts. The V and J genes are TRBV10-3 and TRBJ1-1; D is unclear. V lost 0 bases, J lost 1 base, and 9 bases lay in between. The CDR3 extends over 15 amino acids. Germline-derived CDR1 and CDR2 are ENHRY and SYGVKD. The CDR3: CAISESGGWNTEAFF. CDR3 nucleotide sequence: TGTGCCATCAGTGAGTCGGGAGGCTGGAACACTGAAGCTTTCTTT.

This clonotype has a single count. This chain connects TRBV6-5 to TRBJ2-3, with D tentatively TRBD1 (5 bases). V dropped 4 bases and J dropped 0 bases, with 14 bases sitting between them. Germline V gene data show CDR1 as MNHEY and CDR2 as SVGAGI. This CDR3 spans 16 amino acids. CDR3 DNA: TGTGCCAGCAGTTCTCGACAGCACTATAGCACAGATACGCAGTATTTT. Translated, it gives CASSSRQHYSTDTQYF.